This T cell receptor (beta chain) appears in the sequencing data of a study of long-term antiretroviral therapy in people with HIV. They ran version v3.0 of the immunoSEQ assay at survey level. TCRdb's copy holds only in-frame clones and misses some; the assay was immunoSEQ multiplex PCR. The sample yields 20,000 to 25,000 clones, around four fifths seen once. Germline V gene data show CDR1 as MNHNY and CDR2 as SVGAGI (reference sequence). The CDR3 is made up of 15 amino acids. V was trimmed by 6 bases and J by 3 bases, leaving 12 bases between them. Every donor contributed at least one pre-ART and at least two post-ART PBMC samples. Specimens carried about 0.95-11 million cryopreserved PBMC before DNA extraction. As concerns this clone: Antigen unknown.

Overall study findings and caveats: Regardless of time point, clones expanded before ART dominated the repertoire. When set beside controls, HIV repertoires had CDR3 length ranges that were narrower.

The chain is built from TRBV6-6 and TRBJ1-6; D ambiguous. The sequencing used unsorted PBMCs, collected 1.1 years before starting antiretroviral therapy. The origin of this receptor is a woman aged 40-49 years with HIV. Written as DNA, the CDR3 is TGTGCCAGCAGACCCCTCCACGACTATAATTCACCCCTCCACTTT. Its protein is CASRPLHDYNSPLHF.